The 24 T cell receptor beta chains in this list originate from one sample, sequenced in a study of blood T cell repertoires in COVID-19. The table came from immunoSEQ multiplex PCR; TCRdb's copy has only in-frame clones and leaves some out. The sample records roughly 100,000 clones, approximately 84% being singletons. Sequencing was performed on peripheral blood. These receptor sequences come from a man aged 55-75 years with acute or convalescent COVID-19.

The chain links TRBV11-3 to TRBJ2-1, with TRBD1 identical over 8 bases. CDR1 SGHNT and CDR2 YENEEA come from the germline V gene. With V trimmed by 5 bases and J by 7 bases, 10 bases remained unmatched. CDR3 length equals 15 residues. CDR3 nucleotides: TGTGCCAGCAGCCCACGACAGGGGAGGTGGAATGAGCAGTTCTTC. It codes for CASSPRQGRWNEQFF. Complete variable domain (other parts from reference TRBV11-3 and TRBJ2-1): EAGVVQSPRYKIIEKKQPVAFWCNPISGHNTLYWYLQNLGQGPELLIRYENEEAVDDSQLPKDRFSAERLKGVDSTLKIQPAELGDSAVYLCASSPRQGRWNEQFFGPGTRLTVL.

This clone was recorded once. V gene TRBV19 combines with J gene TRBJ2-7, with 9 positions matching TRBD1. V gave up 4 bases and J gave up 6 bases; unmatched junction bases: 7. The CDR3 runs to 14 residues. CDR1 and CDR2 (germline): LNHDA, SQIVND (reference sequence). CDR3 region: CASSTPGQGSEQYF. For the CDR3, the DNA is TGTGCCAGTAGTACCCCGGGACAGGGATCCGAGCAGTACTTC.

The genes are TRBV28 and TRBJ2-7; the D is unclear. Germline assignment: CDR1 MDHEN and CDR2 SYDVKM. The ends were cut back, 5 bases at V and 3 bases at J, with 11 bases in the middle. The CDR3 length is 13 residues. The CDR3 DNA is TGTGCCAGCAGTCTCCGTCGTATCTACGAGCAGTACTTC. Translation: CASSLRRIYEQYF.

This rearrangement joins TRBV5-4 to TRBJ2-3, with unresolved D. This CDR3 region has 13 residues. V lost 0 bases and J 3 bases, leaving 5 bases between the germline ends. CDR1 is SGHNT, CDR2 YYREEE, per germline (reference sequence). The CDR3 DNA reads TGTGCCAGCAGCTTGGCCGGGACAGATACGCAGTATTTT. Protein: CASSLAGTDTQYF.

The genes are TRBV18 and TRBJ2-2, with 7 bases fitting TRBD1. With V trimmed by 3 bases and J by 1 base, 5 bases remained unmatched. CDR1 is KGHSH and CDR2 is LQKENI in the germline V gene. The CDR3 has 16 residues. CDR3 sequence reads: CASSPFGTENTGELFF. CDR3 DNA: TGTGCCAGCTCACCTTTCGGGACAGAGAACACCGGGGAGCTGTTTTTT.

The chain carries TRBV5-1 and TRBJ2-3, with TRBD2 identical over 8 bases. The CDR3 covers 16 residues. The V segment lost 0 bases and the J segment 4 bases; nucleotides outside the gene matches: 7. The germline V gene encodes CDR1 SGHRS and CDR2 YFSETQ. CDR3 DNA sequence: TGCGCCAGCAGCTTGGACCGAGCGGGAGTTTCAGATACGCAGTATTTT. Its translation: CASSLDRAGVSDTQYF.

V usage is TRBV2 and J usage is TRBJ2-1; D perhaps matches TRBD2 (5 bases). Deletions cut 8 bases from V and 5 bases from J, with 16 bases between. Germline V gives CDR1 SNHLY, CDR2 FYNNEI. The CDR3 is 14 amino acids. The CDR3 DNA sequence: TGTGCCAGCTCGGCGGCTAGCCGAGACAATGAGCAGTTCTTC. Translated: CASSAASRDNEQFF.

The genes are TRBV11-3 and TRBJ2-5; D possibly corresponds to TRBD2 (6 bases). The length of the CDR3 is 15 residues. V was shortened by 3 bases and J by 2 bases, with 13 bases between the two germline ends. Germline-derived CDR1 and CDR2 are SGHNT and YENEEA. This CDR3 is CASSFGRGRQETQYF. DNA of the CDR3: TGTGCCAGCAGCTTTGGGCGGGGCCGGCAAGAGACCCAGTACTTC.

The V call is TRBV5-1, the J call TRBJ2-3; TRBD2 aligns across 7 bases. Germline-derived CDR1 and CDR2 are SGHRS and YFSETQ. V shed 7 bases and J 5 bases; nucleotides not matched to a gene: 10. The CDR3 sequence is 14 residues long. CDR3 protein: CASGGVGSRDTQYF. For the CDR3, the DNA is TGCGCCAGCGGGGGGGTTGGTTCGAGAGATACGCAGTATTTT.

A note on this clone: A read error may produce the germline difference seen at one junction end. This chain uses TRBV2 with TRBJ2-3; TRBD1 might be the D (5 bases). Germline CDR1 SNHLY, CDR2 FYNNEI. The CDR3 loop spans 14 amino acids. The chain's CDR3 is CASSDRFLAGPRFF. The CDR3 nucleotides read TGTGCCAGCAGTGATCGGTTTCTGGCAGGGCCTCGTTTTTTT.

V and J are TRBV9 and TRBJ1-1, with a possible D match to TRBD1 (5 bases). V was cut by 2 bases and J by 6 bases, with 14 bases left in between. Germline V CDR1 and CDR2: SGDLS, YYNGEE. The CDR3 sequence is 14 residues long. DNA for the CDR3: TGTGCCAGCAGCGTGAATCCGGGGGACGCTGAAGCTTTCTTT. Its translation: CASSVNPGDAEAFF.

This clone was picked up one time. V usage is TRBV5-1 and J usage is TRBJ2-7, with D perhaps matching TRBD1 (6 bases). Germline V CDR1 and CDR2: SGHRS, YFSETQ. The CDR3 spans 13 residues. V lost 4 bases, J lost 5 bases, and 13 bases lay in between. The CDR3, as DNA: TGCGCCAGCAGCAAACAGGGTTTTGACGAGCAGTACGTC. Its protein is CASSKQGFDEQYV.

This clone was detected a few times. V is TRBV5-1 and J is TRBJ2-7, with no clear D. The V gene lost 2 bases and the J gene lost 2 bases, with 11 bases spanning the gap. Germline V gene sequence: CDR1 SGHRS, CDR2 YFSETQ. The CDR3 runs to 14 residues. As DNA, the CDR3 is TGCGCCAGCAGCTTAACTGTCGGTACCTACGAGCAGTACTTC. This sequence encodes CASSLTVGTYEQYF.

This chain links TRBV29-1 with TRBJ2-1; no reliable D call. Germline-derived CDR1 and CDR2 are SQVTM and ANQGSEA. This CDR3 has 13 amino acids. Between the trimmed V and J ends, which lost 7 bases and 4 bases, there was a span of 14 bases. The CDR3: CSAISRSYNEQFF. CDR3 coding DNA: TGCAGCGCGATTTCGCGAAGTTACAATGAGCAGTTCTTC.

The chain joins TRBV7-2 to TRBJ2-7, with a tentative D call TRBD1 (5 bases). Trimming removed 5 bases at V and 11 bases at J, with 16 bases between. The CDR3 covers 12 residues. Germline V gene sequence: CDR1 SGHTA, CDR2 FQGNSA. CDR3 sequence (DNA): TGTGCCAGCAGCCTCCAGGGTTCTGGGGAGTACTTC. Translation: CASSLQGSGEYF.

This chain links TRBV27 with TRBJ1-6; no clear D gene. This CDR3 contains 13 residues. Trimming pared 3 bases from V and 14 bases from J, leaving 14 bases between. Germline CDR1 reads MNHEY; CDR2 reads SMNVEV (reference sequence). The CDR3 is CASSFFITDTLHF. CDR3 nucleotides: TGTGCCAGCAGTTTTTTTATCACTGACACCCTCCACTTT.

This clone was seen only once. The CDR3 DNA follows: TGTGCCAGCACAAGCGGGGGTGGTTGGAATACGCAGTATTTT. Its translation is CASTSGGGWNTQYF. The J gene is TRBJ2-3, the V gene TRBV6-5; 8 bases agree with TRBD2. Germline trimming cut 7 bases from V and 7 bases from J; bases unmatched to any gene: 10. The CDR3 runs 14 residues. Looked up from germline, CDR1 is MNHEY and CDR2 is SVGAGI.

The V and J genes are TRBV6-6 and TRBJ2-7, with D perhaps matching TRBD2 (6 bases). Per germline, CDR1 MNHNY and CDR2 SVGAGI (reference sequence). The CDR3 length is 15 residues. Between the trimmed V and J ends, which lost 0 bases and 2 bases, there was a span of 11 bases. Here the CDR3 reads CASSYSWRGTYEQYF. CDR3 in DNA: TGTGCCAGCAGTTACTCGTGGCGGGGAACCTACGAGCAGTACTTC.

The chain combines TRBV10-1 with TRBJ2-1; tentatively, D is TRBD2 (6 bases). V shed 5 bases and J shed 1 base, with 12 bases lying between them. The germline gives CDR1 WNHNN, CDR2 SYGVQD (reference sequence). CDR3 length: 15 amino acids. CDR3 in DNA: TGCGCCAGCAGTCGGGACTTTATTTCCTACAATGAGCAGTTCTTC. The encoded protein is CASSRDFISYNEQFF.

The rearrangement uses TRBV3-1 (or the pseudogene TRBV3-2) and TRBJ2-2; D possibly corresponds to TRBD2 (5 bases). V lost 2 bases to trimming and J lost 3 bases, with 13 bases between them. Looked up from germline, CDR1 is LGHDT and CDR2 is YNNKEL (reference sequence). The CDR3 contains 16 residues. The CDR3 is CASSQSSGVHTGELFF. The CDR3 coding sequence is TGTGCCAGCAGCCAATCTTCCGGGGTTCACACCGGGGAGCTGTTTTTT.

This rearrangement joins TRBV2 to TRBJ1-5; D perhaps matches TRBD1 (5 bases). CDR1 and CDR2 (germline): SNHLY, FYNNEI. With 5 bases removed from V and 1 base from J, the gap between germline ends came to 12 bases. This CDR3 comprises 15 residues. The chain's CDR3 is CASSRDSQSNQPQHF. For the CDR3, the DNA is TGTGCCAGCAGTCGAGACAGCCAAAGCAATCAGCCCCAGCATTTT. Together with reference TRBV2 and TRBJ1-5, the CDR3 gives the full variable domain: EPEVTQTPSHQVTQMGQEVILRCVPISNHLYFYWYRQILGQKVEFLVSFYNNEISEKSEIFDDQFSVERPDGSNFTLKIRSTKLEDSAMYFCASSRDSQSNQPQHFGDGTRLSIL.

This sequence joins TRBV27 and TRBJ2-1; 12 positions agree with TRBD2. Germline V lookup: CDR1 MNHEY, CDR2 SMNVEV (reference sequence). With 6 bases clipped from V and 9 bases from J, the junction kept 15 bases outside the gene matches. This CDR3 is 17 amino acids long. The CDR3 protein is CASRPDRRLAGAGEQFF. The CDR3 nucleotides are TGTGCCAGCAGACCCGACAGGCGACTAGCGGGAGCCGGTGAGCAGTTCTTC.

The DNA for the CDR3 is TGTGCCAGTAGTCTGGGCCGTGGGACTACCTCCTACAATGAGCAGTTCTTC. It yields the protein CASSLGRGTTSYNEQFF. The chain links TRBV19 to TRBJ2-1; TRBD2 aligns across 7 bases. Germline V CDR1 and CDR2: LNHDA, SQIVND (reference sequence). The CDR3 loop spans 17 amino acids. V was clipped by 5 bases and J by 0 bases; unmatched bases: 10. Together with reference TRBV19 and TRBJ2-1, the CDR3 gives the full variable domain: DGGITQSPKYLFRKEGQNVTLSCEQNLNHDAMYWYRQDPGQGLRLIYYSQIVNDFQKGDIAEGYSVSREKKESFPLTVTSAQKNPTAFYLCASSLGRGTTSYNEQFFGPGTRLTVL.

The chain joins TRBV28 to TRBJ2-2, with D possibly TRBD2 on 6 matching bases. This CDR3 is built from 16 residues. Germline V lookup: CDR1 MDHEN, CDR2 SYDVKM. Trimming took 5 bases from V and 2 from J, leaving 15 bases between them. The CDR3 DNA reads as TGTGCCAGCAGTCTCCCCATAGCGGCTAACACCGGGGAGCTGTTTTTT. This encodes CASSLPIAANTGELFF.